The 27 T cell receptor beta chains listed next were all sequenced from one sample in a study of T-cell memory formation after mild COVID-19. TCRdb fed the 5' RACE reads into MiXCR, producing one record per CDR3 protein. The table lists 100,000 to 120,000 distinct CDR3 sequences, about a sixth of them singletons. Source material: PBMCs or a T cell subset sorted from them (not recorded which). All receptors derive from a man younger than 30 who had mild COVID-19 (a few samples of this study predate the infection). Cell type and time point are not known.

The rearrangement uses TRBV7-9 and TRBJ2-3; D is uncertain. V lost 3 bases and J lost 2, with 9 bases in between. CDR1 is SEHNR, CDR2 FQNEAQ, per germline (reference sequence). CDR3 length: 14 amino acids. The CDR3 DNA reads TGTGCCAGCAGCTTGGGCGGTTTCACAGATACGCAGTATTTT. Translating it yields CASSLGGFTDTQYF.

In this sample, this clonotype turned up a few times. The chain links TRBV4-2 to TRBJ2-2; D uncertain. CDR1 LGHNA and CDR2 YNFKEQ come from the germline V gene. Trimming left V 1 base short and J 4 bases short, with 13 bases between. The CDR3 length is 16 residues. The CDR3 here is CASSQGGTEFTGELFF. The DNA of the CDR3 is TGTGCCAGCAGCCAAGGGGGAACGGAATTCACCGGGGAGCTGTTTTTT.

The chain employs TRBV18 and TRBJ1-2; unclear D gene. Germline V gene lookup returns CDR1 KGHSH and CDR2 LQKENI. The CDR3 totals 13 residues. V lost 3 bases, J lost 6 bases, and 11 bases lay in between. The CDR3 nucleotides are TGTGCCAGCTCACCGCCCGTCAGCGATGGCTACACCTTC. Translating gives CASSPPVSDGYTF.

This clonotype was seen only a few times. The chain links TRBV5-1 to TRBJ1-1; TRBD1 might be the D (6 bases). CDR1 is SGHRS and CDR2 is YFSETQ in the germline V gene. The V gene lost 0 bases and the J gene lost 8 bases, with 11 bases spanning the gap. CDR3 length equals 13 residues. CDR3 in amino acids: CASSLGGTPEAFF. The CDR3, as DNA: TGCGCCAGCAGCTTGGGGGGGACACCAGAAGCTTTCTTT.

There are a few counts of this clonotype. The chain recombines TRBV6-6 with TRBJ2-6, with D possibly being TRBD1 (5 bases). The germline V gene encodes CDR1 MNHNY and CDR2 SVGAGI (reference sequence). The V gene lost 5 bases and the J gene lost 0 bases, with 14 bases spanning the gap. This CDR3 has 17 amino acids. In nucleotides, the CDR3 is TGTGCCAGCAGTCAGGAGCAGGGAACCTCTGGGGCCAACGTCCTGACTTTC. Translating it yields CASSQEQGTSGANVLTF.

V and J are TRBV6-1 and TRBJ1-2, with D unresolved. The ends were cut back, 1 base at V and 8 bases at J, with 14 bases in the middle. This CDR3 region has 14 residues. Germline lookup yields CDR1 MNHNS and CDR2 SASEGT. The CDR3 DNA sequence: TGTGCCAGCAGTGAAGGCGCGGGGAGCGGCGGCTACACCTTC. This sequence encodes CASSEGAGSGGYTF.

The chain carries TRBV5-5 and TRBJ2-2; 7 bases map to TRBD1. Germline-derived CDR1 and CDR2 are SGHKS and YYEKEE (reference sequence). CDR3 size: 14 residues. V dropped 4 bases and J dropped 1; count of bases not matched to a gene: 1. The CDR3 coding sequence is TGTGCCAGCAGCACAGGGGTGAACACCGGGGAGCTGTTTTTT. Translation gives CASSTGVNTGELFF.

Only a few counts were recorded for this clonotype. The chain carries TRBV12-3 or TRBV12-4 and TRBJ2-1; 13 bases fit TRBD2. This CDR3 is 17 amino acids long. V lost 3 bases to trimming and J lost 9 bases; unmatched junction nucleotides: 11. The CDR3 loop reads CASSFTPGLAGMSEQFF. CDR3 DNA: TGTGCCAGCAGTTTTACTCCGGGACTAGCGGGGATGAGTGAGCAGTTCTTC.

The CDR3 DNA follows: TGCGCCAGCGCGGACACCACAACTAATGAAAAACTGTTTTTT. Encoded protein: CASADTTTNEKLFF. The chain has TRBV4-1 and TRBJ1-4, with D perhaps TRBD1 (5 bases). Germline CDR1 reads MGHRA; CDR2 reads YSYEKL. The CDR3 covers 14 residues. The V and J ends lost 8 bases and 0 bases respectively, with 10 bases between them.

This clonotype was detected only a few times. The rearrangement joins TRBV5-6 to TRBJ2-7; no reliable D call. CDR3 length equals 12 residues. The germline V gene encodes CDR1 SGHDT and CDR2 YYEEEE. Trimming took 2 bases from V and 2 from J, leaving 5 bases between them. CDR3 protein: CASSFGPYEQYV. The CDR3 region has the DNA TGTGCCAGCAGCTTCGGGCCCTACGAGCAGTACGTC.

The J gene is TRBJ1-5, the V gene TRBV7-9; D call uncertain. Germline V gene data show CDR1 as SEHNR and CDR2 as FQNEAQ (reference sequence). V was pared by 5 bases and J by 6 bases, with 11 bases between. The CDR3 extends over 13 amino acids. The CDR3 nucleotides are TGTGCCAGCAGCGCCGAAGTGTTTCAGCCCCAGCATTTT. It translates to CASSAEVFQPQHF.

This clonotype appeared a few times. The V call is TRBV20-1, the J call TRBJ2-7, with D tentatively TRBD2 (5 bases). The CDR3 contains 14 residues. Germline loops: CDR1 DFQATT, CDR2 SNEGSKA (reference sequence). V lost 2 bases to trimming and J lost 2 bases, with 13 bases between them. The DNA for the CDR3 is TGCAGTGCTAGATCGGGGTTCCCGACCTACGAGCAGTACGTC. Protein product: CSARSGFPTYEQYV.

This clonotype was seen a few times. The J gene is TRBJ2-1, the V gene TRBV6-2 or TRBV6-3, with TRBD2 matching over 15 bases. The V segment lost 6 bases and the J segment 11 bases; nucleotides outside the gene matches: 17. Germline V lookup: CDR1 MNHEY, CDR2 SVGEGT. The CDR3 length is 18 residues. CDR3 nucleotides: TGTGCCAGCAGACACCGCCGGACTAGCGGGGGGGCGGGGCCGCAGCAGTTCTTC. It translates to CASRHRRTSGGAGPQQFF.

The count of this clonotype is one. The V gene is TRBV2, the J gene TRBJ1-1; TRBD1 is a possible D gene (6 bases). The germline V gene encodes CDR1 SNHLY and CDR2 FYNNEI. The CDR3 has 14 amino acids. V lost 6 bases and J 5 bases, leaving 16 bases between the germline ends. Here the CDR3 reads CASRFVQGRTEAFF. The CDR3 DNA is TGTGCCAGCAGGTTCGTGCAGGGGCGGACTGAAGCTTTCTTT.

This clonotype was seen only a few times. The CDR3 bases are TGCGCCAGCAGCCAAGCCCCGGGACAGGGCTCCTACGAGCAGTACTTC. This gives the protein CASSQAPGQGSYEQYF. The chain combines TRBV4-3 with TRBJ2-7; 9 bases line up with TRBD1. The CDR3 length is 16 residues. The junction had 4 bases not matched to a gene; V was cut back by 1 base and J by 0 bases. The V gene's germline CDR1 is LGHNA and CDR2 YSLEER.

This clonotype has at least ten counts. The CDR3 loop reads CASSLRGAQETQYF. The CDR3 bases are TGTGCCAGCAGCCTGCGGGGGGCCCAAGAGACCCAGTACTTC. The rearrangement uses TRBV7-8 and TRBJ2-5; 8 bases align to TRBD2. The CDR3 is 14 residues long. The germline V gene has CDR1 SGHVS and CDR2 FQNEAQ. V trimming: 5 bases; J trimming: 1 base; junction bases outside the gene matches: 3.

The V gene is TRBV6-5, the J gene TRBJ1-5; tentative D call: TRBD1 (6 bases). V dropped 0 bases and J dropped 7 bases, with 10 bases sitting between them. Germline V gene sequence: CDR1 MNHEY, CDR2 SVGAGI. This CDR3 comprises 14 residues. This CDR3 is CASSYSRGGQPQHF. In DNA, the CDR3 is TGTGCCAGCAGTTACTCGAGAGGGGGACAGCCCCAGCATTTT.

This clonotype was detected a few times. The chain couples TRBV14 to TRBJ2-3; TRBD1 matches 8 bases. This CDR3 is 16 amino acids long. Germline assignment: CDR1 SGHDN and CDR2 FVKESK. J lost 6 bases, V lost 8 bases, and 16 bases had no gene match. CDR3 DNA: TGTGCCAGCGGAGCAGGGGGCGGGGCGGTCGAGGATACGCAGTATTTT. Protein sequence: CASGAGGGAVEDTQYF.

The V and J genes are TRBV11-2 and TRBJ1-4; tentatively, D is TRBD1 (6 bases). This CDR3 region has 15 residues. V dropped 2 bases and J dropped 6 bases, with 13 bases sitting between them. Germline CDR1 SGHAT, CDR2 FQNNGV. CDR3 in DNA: TGTGCCAGCAGCTTAACACTGGGGGCGTATGAAAAACTGTTTTTT. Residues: CASSLTLGAYEKLFF. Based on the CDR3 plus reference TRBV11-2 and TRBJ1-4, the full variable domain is EAGVAQSPRYKIIEKRQSVAFWCNPISGHATLYWYQQILGQGPKLLIQFQNNGVVDDSQLPKDRFSAERLKGVDSTLKIQPAKLEDSAVYLCASSLTLGAYEKLFFGSGTQLSVL.

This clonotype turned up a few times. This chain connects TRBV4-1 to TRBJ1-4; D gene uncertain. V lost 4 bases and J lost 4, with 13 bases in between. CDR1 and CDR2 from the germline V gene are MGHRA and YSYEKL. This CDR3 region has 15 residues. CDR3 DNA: TGCGCCAGCAGCCCAAGGACGGCTGTTAATGAAAAACTGTTTTTT. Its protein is CASSPRTAVNEKLFF.

CDR3 sequence reads: CASSPRGTGGTRYNEQFF. CDR3 coding DNA: TGTGCCAGCAGCCCACGAGGGACAGGGGGCACGAGGTACAATGAGCAGTTCTTC. The chain links TRBV9 to TRBJ2-1, with 12 nucleotides matching TRBD1. The CDR3 is 18 residues long. CDR1 and CDR2 (germline): SGDLS, YYNGEE. The junction had 12 bases not matched to a gene; V was cut back by 4 bases and J by 4 bases.

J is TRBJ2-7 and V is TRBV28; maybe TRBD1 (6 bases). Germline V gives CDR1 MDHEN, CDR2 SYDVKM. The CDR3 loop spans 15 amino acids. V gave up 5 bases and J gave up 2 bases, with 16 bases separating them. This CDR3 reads CASSRPGTLAYEQYV. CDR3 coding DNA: TGTGCCAGCAGTCGTCCGGGGACATTGGCCTACGAGCAGTACGTC.

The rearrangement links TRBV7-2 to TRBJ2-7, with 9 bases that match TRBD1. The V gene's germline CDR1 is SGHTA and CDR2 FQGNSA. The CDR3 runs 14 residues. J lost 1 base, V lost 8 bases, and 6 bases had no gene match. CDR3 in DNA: TGTGCCAGCCAAGCCGGGACAGGGTCCTACGAGCAGTACTTC. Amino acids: CASQAGTGSYEQYF.

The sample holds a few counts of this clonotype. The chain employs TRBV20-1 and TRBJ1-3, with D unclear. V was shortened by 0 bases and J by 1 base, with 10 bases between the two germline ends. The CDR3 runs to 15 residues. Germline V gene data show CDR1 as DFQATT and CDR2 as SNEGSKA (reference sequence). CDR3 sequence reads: CSARDHRTSGNTIYF. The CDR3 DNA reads TGCAGTGCTAGAGATCATAGAACTTCTGGAAACACCATATATTTT.

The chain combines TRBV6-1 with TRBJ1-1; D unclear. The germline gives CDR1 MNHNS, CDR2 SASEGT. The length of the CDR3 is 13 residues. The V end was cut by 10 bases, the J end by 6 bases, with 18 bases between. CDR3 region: CATLRRREAEAFF. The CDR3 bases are TGTGCCACCTTAAGACGGAGGGAGGCTGAAGCTTTCTTT.

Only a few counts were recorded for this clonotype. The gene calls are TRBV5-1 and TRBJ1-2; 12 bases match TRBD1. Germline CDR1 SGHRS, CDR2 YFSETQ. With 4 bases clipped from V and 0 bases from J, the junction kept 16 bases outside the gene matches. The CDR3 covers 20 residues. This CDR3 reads CASSDTYPGTGGAPNYGYTF. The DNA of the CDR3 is TGCGCCAGCAGCGATACATACCCCGGGACAGGGGGCGCCCCTAACTATGGCTACACCTTC.

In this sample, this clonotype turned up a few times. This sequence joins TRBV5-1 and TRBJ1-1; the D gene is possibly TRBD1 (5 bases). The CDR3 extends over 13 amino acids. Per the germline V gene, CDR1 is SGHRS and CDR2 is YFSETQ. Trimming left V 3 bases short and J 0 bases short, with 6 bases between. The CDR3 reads CASSSGMNTEAFF. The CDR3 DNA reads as TGCGCCAGCAGCTCAGGGATGAACACTGAAGCTTTCTTT.